The rows below give T cell receptor beta chains drawn from one sample of a study of blood T cell repertoires in COVID-19. Sequencing was performed with immunoSEQ multiplex PCR; in TCRdb, only in-frame clones are kept and a portion is missing. The sample has about 200,000 clones, approximately 83% seen once. The sequenced sample consisted of peripheral blood. The receptors were gathered from a man between 40 and 49 years old with acute or convalescent COVID-19. Each CDR3 is given with its conserved first and last residue. A D gene is named only where the DNA matches it firmly. The size field is filled for only some rows; it gives once, few, many or a size class.

.	TRBV5-1	TRBJ2-1	.	CASSFNGGYNEQFF	TGCGCCAGCAGCTTCAACGGGGGCTACAATGAGCAGTTCTTC
.	TRBV27	TRBJ1-5	TRBD1	CASSPRDRGQVYDNQPQHF	TGTGCCAGCAGTCCGAGGGACAGGGGGCAAGTGTATGACAATCAGCCCCAGCATTTT
.	TRBV25-1	TRBJ2-1	TRBD2	CASSDLAGAGYNEQFF	TGTGCCAGCAGTGACCTAGCGGGAGCGGGCTACAATGAGCAGTTCTTC
.	TRBV10-1	TRBJ2-2	TRBD2	CASSASGNTGELFF	TGCGCCAGCAGTGCTAGCGGGAACACCGGGGAGCTGTTTTTT
.	TRBV27	TRBJ1-4	.	CASSFTEKAAREKLFF	TGTGCCAGCAGTTTTACAGAGAAAGCGGCCAGAGAAAAACTGTTTTTT
.	TRBV6-5	TRBJ2-4	.	CASRPIGGAKNIQYF	TGTGCCAGCAGGCCAATAGGAGGGGCCAAAAACATTCAGTACTTC
.	TRBV5-1	TRBJ1-1	.	CASSLAQTRGAEAFF	TGCGCCAGCAGCTTGGCACAGACACGGGGGGCTGAAGCTTTCTTT
.	TRBV6-5	TRBJ1-4	TRBD1	CASSYADRGHEKLFF	TGTGCCAGCAGTTACGCCGACAGGGGGCATGAAAAACTGTTTTTT
.	TRBV6-6	TRBJ1-2	.	CASSYRREAWDGYTF	TGTGCCAGCAGTTACCGTCGAGAGGCTTGGGATGGCTACACCTTC
.	TRBV5-1	TRBJ2-5	.	CATSGQIQETQYF	TGCGCCACCTCAGGGCAGATCCAAGAGACCCAGTACTTC
.	TRBV19	TRBJ1-5	.	CASKVTETVSSQPQHF	TGTGCCAGTAAGGTAACCGAGACTGTCTCGAGCCAGCCCCAGCATTTT
once	TRBV20-1	TRBJ2-3	TRBD2	CSASSGLAGADTQYF	TGCAGTGCTAGTTCTGGACTAGCGGGAGCAGATACGCAGTATTTT
.	TRBV6-5	TRBJ1-2	.	CASSFTATGGYTF	TGTGCCAGCAGTTTTACAGCGACGGGAGGCTACACCTTC
.	TRBV7-2	TRBJ2-1	TRBD2	CASSPNRDYYNEQFF	TGTGCCAGCAGCCCCAACCGGGACTATTACAATGAGCAGTTCTTC
.	TRBV5-1	TRBJ1-2	TRBD1	CASSLRQQGAFGYTF	TGCGCCAGCAGCTTAAGGCAACAGGGGGCTTTTGGCTACACCTTC
.	TRBV15	TRBJ1-1	.	CATSRGQTGTTEAFF	TGTGCCACCAGCAGAGGGCAAACAGGGACGACTGAAGCTTTCTTT
.	TRBV7-3	TRBJ2-1	TRBD2	CASSEEGLAGYEQFF	TGTGCCAGCAGCGAAGAGGGACTAGCGGGATATGAGCAGTTCTTC
.	TRBV29-1	TRBJ2-1	TRBD2	CSATGPSGAYNEQFF	TGCAGCGCTACGGGACCTAGCGGGGCGTACAATGAGCAGTTCTTC
few	TRBV7-8	TRBJ2-3	.	CASSSKSGSTDTQYF	TGTGCCAGCAGCTCCAAGAGCGGGAGCACAGATACGCAGTATTTT
.	TRBV5-1	TRBJ2-6	.	CASSFLGSGANVLTF	TGCGCCAGCAGCTTTCTAGGTTCTGGGGCCAACGTCCTGACTTTC
.	TRBV7-2	TRBJ1-6	TRBD1	CASSLAGTGGTYNSPLHF	TGTGCCAGCAGCTTAGCCGGGACAGGGGGAACCTATAATTCACCCCTCCACTTT
few	TRBV18	TRBJ2-7	.	CASSTFSSVSSYEQYF	TGTGCCAGCTCAACCTTTTCTAGCGTAAGCTCCTACGAGCAGTACTTC
.	TRBV11-2	TRBJ2-7	.	CASNNWGANSYEQYF	TGTGCCAGCAATAACTGGGGAGCGAACTCCTACGAGCAGTACTTC